The 26 T cell receptor beta chains presented below share a single source sample, sequenced in a study of T cell changes during pregnancy in multiple sclerosis. TCRdb's table, derived via immunoSEQ multiplex PCR, lists solely in-frame clones and lacks some. The sample holds tens of thousands of clones; nearly 90% are singletons and the top ten take roughly 1.2%. Sample: CD4+ T cells from peripheral blood mononuclear cells, taken in the first trimester of pregnancy. The origin of the receptors is a female donor with multiple sclerosis, enrolled in a pregnancy study.

V and J are TRBV28 and TRBJ1-2; 8 bases align to TRBD1. The germline V gene has CDR1 MDHEN and CDR2 SYDVKM. V lost 8 bases and J lost 4; bases outside the gene matches: 9. The CDR3 has 14 amino acids. CDR3 coding DNA: TGTGCCAGCGGAAGACAGGGGAGGGCCTATGGCTACACCTTC. It is translated as CASGRQGRAYGYTF.

The chain combines TRBV7-9 with TRBJ2-5, with D tentatively TRBD1 (5 bases). The CDR3 consists of 15 residues. Trimming removed 5 bases from V and 5 bases from J, with 18 bases in between. Germline loops: CDR1 SEHNR, CDR2 FQNEAQ (reference sequence). The CDR3 DNA is TGTGCCAGCAGCCATCGGACACCTCTTGGGGAGACCCAGTACTTC. It translates to CASSHRTPLGETQYF. Together with reference TRBV7-9 and TRBJ2-5, the CDR3 gives the full variable domain: DTGVSQNPRHKITKRGQNVTFRCDPISEHNRLYWYRQTLGQGPEFLTYFQNEAQLEKSRLLSDRFSAERPKGSFSTLEIQRTEQGDSAMYLCASSHRTPLGETQYFGPGTRLLVL.

The chain has TRBV2 and TRBJ2-7; D gene uncertain. The CDR3 is 12 residues long. Germline values: CDR1 SNHLY, CDR2 FYNNEI. The germline V and J ends were trimmed by 4 bases and 0 bases, with 4 bases remaining between them. The CDR3 DNA reads as TGTGCCAGCAGTGGGAGCTCCTACGAGCAGTACTTC. It is translated as CASSGSSYEQYF.

The CDR3 DNA sequence: TGCGCCAGCAGCCGAGGGACTAGCGGGAGGGCCGCAGATACGCAGTATTTT. This translates into CASSRGTSGRAADTQYF. The chain joins TRBV5-1 to TRBJ2-3; TRBD2 aligns across 16 bases. V was clipped by 4 bases and J by 4 bases; unmatched bases: 6. CDR3 length equals 17 residues. Germline assignment: CDR1 SGHRS and CDR2 YFSETQ.

The rearrangement uses TRBV5-1 and TRBJ2-7; the match to TRBD2 covers 9 bases. The germline CDR1 and CDR2 sequences are SGHRS and YFSETQ. The CDR3 consists of 13 residues. V gave up 6 bases and J gave up 5 bases; unmatched junction bases: 6. The CDR3 region is CASTPAGGHEQYF. DNA of the CDR3: TGCGCCAGCACCCCGGCGGGGGGGCACGAGCAGTACTTC.

The gene calls are TRBV7-2 and TRBJ2-4, with a tentative D call TRBD1 (6 bases). This CDR3 is built from 12 residues. Looked up from germline, CDR1 is SGHTA and CDR2 is FQGNSA. Trimming removed 8 bases from V and 8 bases from J, with 13 bases in between. CDR3 sequence reads: CASEEGGDIQYF. For the CDR3, the DNA is TGTGCCAGCGAGGAAGGGGGAGACATTCAGTACTTC.

The chain uses TRBV2 and TRBJ2-5, with 7 bases that match TRBD1. The V and J ends lost 4 bases and 3 bases, in that order; junction bases with no gene match: 2. Germline CDR1 reads SNHLY; CDR2 reads FYNNEI. This CDR3 spans 13 amino acids. The chain's CDR3 is CASSGQGKETQYF. CDR3 bases: TGTGCCAGCAGTGGACAGGGAAAAGAGACCCAGTACTTC.

V usage is TRBV27 and J usage is TRBJ2-3; a possible D gene is TRBD1 (6 bases). CDR1 is MNHEY, CDR2 SMNVEV, per germline (reference sequence). The V end lost 9 bases, the J end lost 2 bases, and 12 bases lay between the germline ends. The CDR3 length is 13 residues. The CDR3 reads CASIHRATDTQYF. The CDR3 DNA sequence: TGTGCCAGTATACACAGGGCCACAGATACGCAGTATTTT.

This rearrangement joins TRBV5-1 to TRBJ2-3, with 7 bases aligning to TRBD2. CDR1 is SGHRS and CDR2 is YFSETQ in the germline V gene. The length of the CDR3 is 14 residues. V was pared by 4 bases and J by 5 bases, with 7 bases of the junction left unmatched. CDR3: CASSRGAGRDTQYF. CDR3 nucleotide sequence: TGCGCCAGCAGCCGAGGAGCGGGGCGAGATACGCAGTATTTT.

V usage is TRBV5-4 and J usage is TRBJ2-6, with D unresolved. This CDR3 comprises 15 residues. The V gene lost 0 bases and the J gene lost 0 bases, with 4 bases spanning the gap. The germline CDR1 and CDR2 sequences are SGHNT and YYREEE (reference sequence). Here the CDR3 DNA reads TGTGCCAGCAGCTTGGACAACTCTGGGGCCAACGTCCTGACTTTC. It encodes CASSLDNSGANVLTF. Supplemented by reference TRBV5-4 and TRBJ2-6, the full variable domain reads ETGVTQSPTHLIKTRGQQVTLRCSSQSGHNTVSWYQQALGQGPQFIFQYYREEENGRGNFPPRFSGLQFPNYSSELNVNALELDDSALYLCASSLDNSGANVLTFGAGSRLTVL.

J is TRBJ1-2 and V is TRBV11-3; a weak D match, TRBD1 (5 bases). The germline V gene has CDR1 SGHNT and CDR2 YENEEA. The CDR3 totals 14 residues. The V end lost 3 bases, the J end lost 4 bases, and 12 bases lay between the germline ends. The CDR3 is CASSLNHGGYGYTF. The CDR3 region has the DNA TGTGCCAGCAGCTTGAACCACGGGGGCTATGGCTACACCTTC.

The chain couples TRBV28 to TRBJ1-2, with 10 bases that match TRBD1. Per germline, CDR1 MDHEN and CDR2 SYDVKM. V lost 6 bases, J lost 4 bases, and 8 bases stayed unmatched. The CDR3 is 15 residues long. The CDR3 sequence is CASSPGQGVLYGYTF. The CDR3 DNA reads TGTGCCAGCAGCCCCGGACAGGGGGTACTCTATGGCTACACCTTC.

The J gene is TRBJ1-1, the V gene TRBV28; D unresolved. The CDR3 contains 13 residues. V was clipped by 5 bases and J by 5 bases, with 12 bases between them. Looked up from germline, CDR1 is MDHEN and CDR2 is SYDVKM. For the CDR3, the DNA is TGTGCCAGCAGTGCCCCGGGAGCTACTGAAGCTTTCTTT. Residues: CASSAPGATEAFF.

This clone is classed as medium-sized. Distinct nucleotide sequences in the sample also encode this CDR3. V gene TRBV18 combines with J gene TRBJ1-2, with D possibly being TRBD1 (6 bases). Germline CDR1 is KGHSH and CDR2 is LQKENI. The CDR3 is 15 amino acids. V lost 6 bases to trimming and J lost 2 bases, with 16 bases between them. CDR3 protein: CASSQEQGSNYGYTF. DNA of the CDR3: TGTGCCAGCTCCCAAGAGCAGGGGTCAAACTATGGCTACACCTTC. Full variable domain (missing parts from reference TRBV18 and TRBJ1-2): NAGVMQNPRHLVRRRGQEARLRCSPMKGHSHVYWYRQLPEEGLKFMVYLQKENIIDESGMPKERFSAEFPKEGPSILRIQQVVRGDSAAYFCASSQEQGSNYGYTFGSGTRLTVV.

The chain has TRBV2 and TRBJ1-5; TRBD1 is a possible D gene (5 bases). The CDR3 consists of 14 residues. The V gene's germline CDR1 is SNHLY and CDR2 FYNNEI. The CDR3 is CASRLQGRDQPQHF. CDR3 nucleotides: TGTGCGAGCCGGTTGCAGGGCAGAGACCAGCCCCAGCATTTT. Variable domain in full (rest from reference TRBV2 and TRBJ1-5): EPEVTQTPSHQVTQMGQEVILRCVPISNHLYFYWYRQILGQKVEFLVSFYNNEISEKSEIFDDQFSVERPDGSNFTLKIRSTKLEDSAMYFCASRLQGRDQPQHFGDGTRLSIL.

The rearrangement joins TRBV2 to TRBJ2-3; 8 positions agree with TRBD2. V lost 7 bases and J lost 2; bases outside the gene matches: 5. The germline CDR1 and CDR2 sequences are SNHLY and FYNNEI. The CDR3 length is 14 residues. The CDR3 loop is CASTRAGATDTQYF. CDR3 DNA: TGTGCCAGCACCAGAGCGGGGGCCACAGATACGCAGTATTTT. Combining the CDR3 with reference TRBV2 and TRBJ2-3 gives the whole variable domain EPEVTQTPSHQVTQMGQEVILRCVPISNHLYFYWYRQILGQKVEFLVSFYNNEISEKSEIFDDQFSVERPDGSNFTLKIRSTKLEDSAMYFCASTRAGATDTQYFGPGTRLTVL.

The V gene is TRBV10-1, the J gene TRBJ1-2, with 8 bases matching TRBD1. Germline-derived CDR1 and CDR2 are WNHNN and SYGVQD (reference sequence). The J segment lost 6 bases and the V segment lost 7 bases, leaving 16 bases of the junction unmatched. This CDR3 region has 16 residues. CDR3 in DNA: TGCGCCAGCACCTCCGTCACGGATGGACAGGGCCATGGCTACACCTTC. Its translation: CASTSVTDGQGHGYTF.

The V call is TRBV7-9, the J call TRBJ1-4; perhaps TRBD1 as D (5 bases). Trimming cost V 6 bases and J 7 bases, with 15 bases left between them. The CDR3 spans 14 residues. From germline, CDR1 is SEHNR and CDR2 FQNEAQ (reference sequence). CDR3: CASRTEVGGEKLFF. DNA for the CDR3: TGTGCCAGCAGGACGGAGGTCGGGGGTGAAAAACTGTTTTTT. The entire variable domain, with the rest obtained from reference TRBV7-9 and TRBJ1-4, is as follows: DTGVSQNPRHKITKRGQNVTFRCDPISEHNRLYWYRQTLGQGPEFLTYFQNEAQLEKSRLLSDRFSAERPKGSFSTLEIQRTEQGDSAMYLCASRTEVGGEKLFFGSGTQLSVL.

This chain connects TRBV7-3 to TRBJ2-1; TRBD2 aligns across 9 bases. Germline CDR1 SGHTA, CDR2 FQGTGA. This CDR3 has 15 amino acids. V trimming: 6 bases; J trimming: 7 bases; junction bases outside the gene matches: 10. Written as DNA, the CDR3 is TGTGCCAGCAGTTCCCGAGCGGGAGGATTGAATGAGCAGTTCTTC. This codes for CASSSRAGGLNEQFF.

The chain employs TRBV6-1 and TRBJ2-1, with unresolved D. V was trimmed by 2 bases and J by 5 bases, leaving 10 bases between them. The CDR3 sequence is 14 residues long. Germline V gene sequence: CDR1 MNHNS, CDR2 SASEGT. The CDR3 region is CASSEPERNNEQFF. The CDR3 coding sequence is TGTGCCAGCAGTGAACCAGAGCGTAACAATGAGCAGTTCTTC.

The chain carries TRBV9 and TRBJ2-1; 11 bases are shared with TRBD2. Germline lookup yields CDR1 SGDLS and CDR2 YYNGEE. V gave up 4 bases and J gave up 6 bases; unmatched junction bases: 9. The CDR3 is 16 residues long. CDR3 DNA: TGTGCCAGCAGCAAGCGAACTAGCGGGAGTCTCAATGAGCAGTTCTTC. Translated, it gives CASSKRTSGSLNEQFF.

This chain connects TRBV19 to TRBJ1-2; TRBD1 matches at 9 bases. Losses at the gene ends were 3 bases for V and 2 bases for J; bases not matched to a gene: 4. The CDR3 has 15 residues. In germline, CDR1 is LNHDA, CDR2 SQIVND (reference sequence). The CDR3 DNA reads TGTGCCAGTAGTATTGGGACAGGGTTAAACTATGGCTACACCTTC. Residues: CASSIGTGLNYGYTF.

The chain joins TRBV27 to TRBJ2-7; the match to TRBD1 covers 7 bases. The V segment lost 5 bases and the J segment 1 base; nucleotides outside the gene matches: 2. Germline V gene lookup returns CDR1 MNHEY and CDR2 SMNVEV (reference sequence). The CDR3 consists of 13 residues. The CDR3 bases are TGTGCCAGCAGTGGGGGACAGTCCTACGAGCAGTACTTC. Its protein is CASSGGQSYEQYF.

The chain recombines TRBV7-2 with TRBJ2-7; tentatively, D is TRBD1 (5 bases). This CDR3 has 15 residues. V shed 4 bases and J shed 0 bases, with 13 bases lying between them. Looked up from germline, CDR1 is SGHTA and CDR2 is FQGNSA. CDR3 region: CASSSITGYSYEQYF. In DNA form, the CDR3 reads TGTGCCAGCAGCTCCATAACAGGATACTCCTACGAGCAGTACTTC.

The genes are TRBV5-1 and TRBJ2-7; 7 bases agree with TRBD1. Germline V lookup: CDR1 SGHRS, CDR2 YFSETQ. Trimming cost V 4 bases and J 6 bases; bases outside gene matches: 10. The CDR3 has 14 amino acids. The CDR3 loop is CASSTGTVLGEQYF. In nucleotides, the CDR3 is TGCGCCAGCAGCACGGGGACAGTACTCGGCGAGCAGTACTTC.

The J gene is TRBJ1-2, the V gene TRBV12-5; TRBD1 aligns across 8 bases. Trimming removed 5 bases from V and 8 bases from J; junction bases left unmatched: 7. The germline V gene encodes CDR1 LGHNT and CDR2 FRNRAP. The CDR3 length is 13 residues. Here the CDR3 DNA reads TGTGCTAGTGGTGCCGGGACAGGCTTGGGCTACACCTTC. Its translation is CASGAGTGLGYTF.